By frequency in the sample, the clone carrying this T cell receptor (beta chain) is medium-sized (0.01 to 0.1%). Sequenced by immunoSEQ multiplex PCR; TCRdb stores in-frame clones only, minus some. The sample records more than 850 clones, about 25% being singletons. The treatment: randomized to nivolumab then ipilimumab (arm A) or the reverse (arm B). The CDR3 has 14 residues. The germline gives CDR1 SGHNT, CDR2 YENEEA. V dropped 3 bases and J dropped 7; count of bases not matched to a gene: 6. The sample belongs to a study of sequential checkpoint blockade in melanoma. Across the whole study: About 90 pretreatment tumor DNA samples were TCRβ immunosequenced. Roughly 20 patients had tumor biopsies before treatment and at week 13.

The TCR sequence derives from a human donor with melanoma. Sequencing was performed on tumor tissue (inferred from file names), taken from a patient given nivolumab and ipilimumab in sequence. This chain uses TRBV11-3 with TRBJ1-2; 9 bases map to TRBD1. CDR3 sequence: CASSLSGQGFGYTF. CDR3 DNA: TGTGCCAGCAGCTTGTCGGGACAGGGATTTGGCTACACCTTC.